This T cell receptor beta chain was profiled in a study of control samples from healthy donors and cancer patients (TCRdb year 2020). Preparation of the library involved the immunoSEQ multiplex PCR assay. TCRdb obtained this table from immuneACCESS and retained in-frame rearrangements with V and J assigned. These tables miss some clones; where compared with another copy, unresolved V genes account for less than half of the shortfall, and the remainder is unexplained. The sample table holds 70,000 to 100,000 clones, of which 70% to 90% were seen once. The ten largest clones add up to 1.5% to 2% of the sample. The V end loses 5 bases and the J end loses 2 bases, and a stretch of 19 bases separates them. From cysteine to phenylalanine, the CDR3 is 16 amino acids long. Only the CDR3 DNA is retained, 48 bases long and in frame from the first base. Per the germline V gene, MNHEY is the CDR1 and SVGEGT is the CDR2.

With respect to this clone: Its antigen is currently not known. Base qualities are not recorded, but no much larger clone differs from it by a single base.

The clonotype was recovered from a woman aged 55 to 70 with head and neck cancer. Sample: PBMCs. Recombination linked TRBV6-2 or TRBV6-3 to TRBJ2-7, with the identity of the D gene unclear. The DNA sequence reads TGTGCCAGCAGTGCCTCATTTTTGGACCCGACCTACGAGCAGTACTTC. Translated, this gives CASSASFLDPTYEQYF.